The 17 T cell receptor beta chains below all came from one sample that was sequenced in a study of human T cells and chemical hapten exposure. As for time point: pre-sensitization, week 0. Treatment in this sample: therapeutic diphenylcyclopropenone sensitization with weekly scalp DPC. TCRdb re-derived calls from the RACE reads in MiXCR, one entry per CDR3 protein. Here the sample spans more than 300,000 distinct CDR3 sequences, 5.5% being singletons. This specimen consisted of whole blood, obtained in connection with sensitization to the hapten diphenylcyclopropenone (DPC). The receptors were gathered from a woman aged 18-29 years with alopecia areata. Some clones in this sample may be carry-over from other donors' samples.

This clonotype was counted at least ten times. As DNA, the CDR3 is TGCGCCAGCAGCCATCGTCCCTGGAACACTGAAGCTTTCTTT. Translating it yields CASSHRPWNTEAFF. The V call is TRBV4-3, the J call TRBJ1-1; no reliable D call. This CDR3 is built from 14 residues. CDR1 is LGHNA and CDR2 is YSLEER in the germline V gene. V was trimmed by 3 bases and J by 1 base, leaving 9 bases between them.

This clonotype came up many times. This chain uses TRBV12-3 or TRBV12-4 with TRBJ1-3; D unclear. There are 14 residues in the CDR3. V lost 1 base and J lost 0, with 4 bases in between. The DNA for the CDR3 is TGTGCCAGCAGTTTAGAAGCCTCTGGAAACACCATATATTTT. The encoded protein is CASSLEASGNTIYF.

V and J are TRBV6-6 and TRBJ1-6; D may be TRBD1 (6 bases). V lost 6 bases to trimming and J lost 8 bases, with 20 bases between them. Germline V gene data show CDR1 as MNHNY and CDR2 as SVGAGI (reference sequence). The CDR3 is 16 residues long. DNA for the CDR3: TGTGCCAGCAGCAAGAACAGGGAATTGGTTCATTCACCCCTCCACTTT. Translated: CASSKNRELVHSPLHF.

This clonotype was picked up many times. This chain uses TRBV29-1 with TRBJ1-2; 7 bases match TRBD1. V lost 3 bases and J lost 4; bases outside the gene matches: 2. The CDR3 sequence is 12 residues long. The germline V gene encodes CDR1 SQVTM and CDR2 ANQGSEA. DNA for the CDR3: TGCAGCGTTGATCAGGGGGTCTATGGCTACACCTTC. It encodes CSVDQGVYGYTF.

This sequence joins TRBV27 and TRBJ2-2; D unresolved. V lost 3 bases, J lost 1 base, and 6 bases lay in between. CDR1 is MNHEY, CDR2 SMNVEV, per germline (reference sequence). This CDR3 spans 14 amino acids. In DNA form, the CDR3 reads TGTGCCAGCAGTTTGTCCCGGAACACCGGGGAGCTGTTTTTT. Encoded protein: CASSLSRNTGELFF.

CDR3 sequence reads: CASSAVHTEAFF. CDR3 DNA: TGTGCCAGCAGTGCAGTCCACACTGAAGCTTTCTTT. The V gene is TRBV6-1, the J gene TRBJ1-1; D gene ambiguous. Trimming cost V 4 bases and J 3 bases, with 6 bases left between them. The CDR3 consists of 12 residues. Germline CDR1 MNHNS, CDR2 SASEGT.

This clonotype was seen at least ten times. The rearrangement uses TRBV5-1 and TRBJ1-2; D ambiguous. The length of the CDR3 is 14 residues. CDR1 and CDR2 from the germline V gene are SGHRS and YFSETQ. The V gene lost 0 bases and the J gene lost 8 bases, with 14 bases spanning the gap. The CDR3 loop is CASSLGLPASGYTF. As DNA, the CDR3 is TGCGCCAGCAGCTTGGGACTCCCAGCCTCAGGCTACACCTTC.

This clonotype has a count of ten or more. The V call is TRBV18, the J call TRBJ2-3; no reliable D call. V dropped 8 bases and J dropped 6 bases, with 12 bases sitting between them. This CDR3 is built from 12 residues. The germline V gene has CDR1 KGHSH and CDR2 LQKENI. Here the CDR3 reads CASSPPGDTQYF. The CDR3 DNA is TGTGCCAGCAGCCCCCCCGGGGATACGCAGTATTTT.

V is TRBV12-3 or TRBV12-4 and J is TRBJ2-1, with 8 bases identical to TRBD2. Unmatched junction bases numbered 8, after V lost 2 bases and J lost 5 bases. This CDR3 spans 16 amino acids. The chain's CDR3 is CASSLMLSGGDNEQFF. The CDR3 DNA is TGTGCCAGCAGTTTAATGTTGAGCGGGGGCGACAATGAGCAGTTCTTC.

This chain joins TRBV3-1 and TRBJ2-7; 9 bases line up with TRBD1. V gave up 0 bases and J gave up 3 bases; unmatched junction bases: 6. CDR1 and CDR2 (germline): LGHDT, YNNKEL (reference sequence). This CDR3 is built from 16 residues. CDR3 sequence: CASSQDRWTGDYEQYF. CDR3 in DNA: TGTGCCAGCAGCCAAGATAGATGGACAGGGGACTACGAGCAGTACTTC.

The V gene is TRBV6-2 or TRBV6-3, the J gene TRBJ2-3; no reliable D call. The CDR3 has 15 residues. The V and J ends lost 4 bases and 0 bases respectively, with 11 bases between them. Germline CDR1 reads MNHEY; CDR2 reads SVGEGT. CDR3 region: CASSFSSDSTDTQYF. The CDR3 nucleotides are TGTGCCAGCAGTTTTTCATCCGACAGCACAGATACGCAGTATTTT.

This clonotype was seen more than once but under ten times. The chain couples TRBV7-2 to TRBJ1-6; D possibly corresponds to TRBD1 (5 bases). Trimming stripped 3 bases from V and 0 bases from J, with 12 bases between. CDR3 size: 17 residues. Germline V gene sequence: CDR1 SGHTA, CDR2 FQGNSA. CDR3 nucleotides: TGTGCCAGCAGCTTGGGCAGGGCAAGCTCCTATAATTCACCCCTCCACTTT. Its protein is CASSLGRASSYNSPLHF.

V usage is TRBV6-2 or TRBV6-3 and J usage is TRBJ2-1, with 9 bases matching TRBD2. Losses at the gene ends were 3 bases for V and 9 bases for J; bases not matched to a gene: 9. Germline V gene sequence: CDR1 MNHEY, CDR2 SVGEGT. The CDR3 consists of 15 residues. The CDR3 reads CASSYFASGEVEQFF. The CDR3 region has the DNA TGTGCCAGCAGTTATTTTGCTAGCGGGGAGGTTGAGCAGTTCTTC.

There are a few counts of this clonotype. The chain carries TRBV24-1 and TRBJ2-5; D is uncertain. CDR1 is KGHDR and CDR2 is SFDVKD in the germline V gene. CDR3 length: 14 residues. Trimming cost V 8 bases and J 4 bases, with 16 bases left between them. This CDR3 is CATTDGSGGETQYF. CDR3 sequence (DNA): TGTGCCACCACCGATGGGTCGGGTGGAGAGACCCAGTACTTC.

V and J are TRBV10-3 and TRBJ1-6, with D perhaps TRBD1 (5 bases). The CDR3 consists of 15 residues. Per the germline V gene, CDR1 is ENHRY and CDR2 is SYGVKD. The germline V and J ends were trimmed by 10 bases and 10 bases, with 23 bases remaining between them. CDR3 amino acids: CATRRDGGGRSPLHF. Written as DNA, the CDR3 is TGTGCCACTCGACGGGACGGGGGAGGTAGATCACCCCTCCACTTT.

This chain uses TRBV4-1 with TRBJ2-7; D ambiguous. With 0 bases removed from V and 6 bases from J, the gap between germline ends came to 12 bases. The V gene's germline CDR1 is MGHRA and CDR2 YSYEKL. The CDR3 length is 14 residues. The DNA for the CDR3 is TGCGCCAGCAGCCAAGATCATGGGCGTCTCGAGCAGTACTTC. The encoded protein is CASSQDHGRLEQYF.

This clonotype was observed many times. V usage is TRBV10-3 and J usage is TRBJ1-1, with a weak D call TRBD1 (5 bases). Trimming pared 10 bases from V and 5 bases from J, leaving 17 bases between. The germline V gene encodes CDR1 ENHRY and CDR2 SYGVKD. This CDR3 is built from 13 residues. DNA for the CDR3: TGTGCCACCCTCGACTCGGGGGATACTGAAGCTTTCTTT. It translates to CATLDSGDTEAFF.